What follows is one TCR beta chain and its context. Antigen unknown. Donors came from a validation cohort of over a hundred subjects, distinct from the first 666-subject cohort. This entry comes from a study of cytomegalovirus exposure and HLA in healthy donors. This CDR3 contains 16 residues. V lost 1 base to trimming and J lost 4 bases, with 14 bases between them. Germline V gene data show CDR1 as SGHRS and CDR2 as YFSETQ. Libraries were prepared by immunoSEQ multiplex PCR; TCRdb keeps only in-frame clonotypes and omits some of them. The data contain some 170,000 clones, roughly 86% of them singletons. Study conclusions and caveats: A few CMV-associated chains were confirmed in vitro to be specific for CMV antigens. Clusters of TCRs from the first cohort tended to co-occur in the 120 or so validation repertoires (as a later analysis found).

This TCR came from a man aged 30 to 39 in good health and CMV-seropositive. The chain carries TRBV5-1 and TRBJ1-4; the D is unclear. Sequenced material: PBMCs. CDR3 sequence: CASSLYSGSINEKLFF. The DNA of the CDR3 is TGCGCCAGCAGCTTGTACTCGGGCTCCATTAATGAAAAACTGTTTTTT.